This T cell receptor beta chain stems from a study of shared clonotypes between healthy human individuals. The wider study: Contributing individuals were a couple of females and a few males aged 18 to 49.

The CDR3 covers 15 residues. Trimming cost V 6 bases and J 5 bases; bases outside gene matches: 10. CDR1 and CDR2 (germline): SGHRS, YFSETQ. The unsorted samples had some 90 million PBMCs used for genomic DNA. The authors distributed each subset's genomic DNA evenly over several immunoSEQ plates. Sequenced by immunoSEQ multiplex PCR; TCRdb stores in-frame clones only, minus some. The sample comprises hundreds of thousands of clones, more than 75% of which are singletons, and around 13% rests with the top ten. Sequencing was performed on PBMCs. The chain recombines TRBV5-1 with TRBJ2-1, with TRBD1 matching over 8 bases. The sequence came from a woman between 40 and 55 years old in good health. Some clones in this sample may be carry-over from other donors' samples. The CDR3 coding sequence is TGCGCCAGCACCCAAGCCGGGACAGGTCACAATGAGCAGTTCTTC. It yields the protein CASTQAGTGHNEQFF.